Listed here is a single TCR beta chain. V dropped 4 bases and J dropped 8; count of bases not matched to a gene: 13. Per the germline V gene, CDR1 is MNHEY and CDR2 is SMNVEV (reference sequence). The CDR3 runs to 15 residues. The table came from immunoSEQ multiplex PCR; TCRdb's copy has only in-frame clones and leaves some out. This table has about 75,000 clones, approximately 96% appearing once. The data were obtained in a study of technical replicates of blood from four donors. The V and J genes are TRBV27 and TRBJ1-2, with 7 bases that match TRBD1. The sample comprised T cells isolated from PBMCs. This receptor was identified in a human donor in good health. CDR3 amino acids: CASSSPSTGIGGYTF. CDR3 in DNA: TGTGCCAGCAGTTCTCCCTCGACAGGGATTGGCGGCTACACCTTC.